This T cell receptor (beta chain) was obtained from a study of blood T cell repertoires in COVID-19. Whole-study context: The study drew acute and convalescent COVID-19 samples from the United States, Italy and Spain. PBMCs, B-cell-depleted T cells, or T cells were the source of the cDNA or gDNA that made up the material.

V lost 5 bases to trimming and J lost 1 base, with 13 bases between them. This CDR3 is 15 amino acids long. From germline, CDR1 is SGHTA and CDR2 FQGNSA. How the authors handled the data: Reference gene primer amplification yielded estimated nucleated cell counts. Here immunoSEQ multiplex PCR was the method, and the copy in TCRdb shows in-frame clones only, minus some. For V, J and clone size, that table is used; D and trimming come from the DNA. The sample holds about 68,000 clones, around 85% seen once. The sequence derives from a woman in her sixties or seventies with acute or convalescent COVID-19. The J gene is TRBJ2-3, the V gene TRBV7-2; D remains unclear. The specimen sequenced was peripheral blood. This CDR3 is CASSEWNSRTDTQYF. DNA of the CDR3: TGTGCCAGCAGCGAATGGAACAGCCGCACAGATACGCAGTATTTT.